This T cell receptor (beta chain) was recorded in a study of blood T cell repertoires in COVID-19. Overall study: T cells, B-cell-depleted T cells, or PBMCs supplied cDNA or gDNA.

The ends were cut back, 6 bases at V and 3 bases at J, with 6 bases in the middle. Germline V gene sequence: CDR1 MDHEN, CDR2 SYDVKM. This CDR3 is 11 amino acids long. Here immunoSEQ multiplex PCR was the method, and the copy in TCRdb shows in-frame clones only, minus some. This sample has 70,000 to 100,000 clones, with over 75% found just once. The TCR sequence derives from a woman of 80 years or more with acute or convalescent COVID-19. The sequenced sample consisted of peripheral blood. The genes are TRBV28 and TRBJ2-7; no reliable D call. CDR3 sequence: CASSSIYEQYF. The DNA for the CDR3 is TGTGCCAGCAGCTCTATCTACGAGCAGTACTTC.